This T cell receptor beta chain appears in the sequencing data of a study of CD8+CD57+ T cells in acquired aplastic anemia. Comment on this clonotype: Its antigen remains unknown.

Sequencing was done on patients that had shown CD8+CD57+ cell expansion by flow cytometry. Study-wide results and limits: Between patients and controls, some 31 CD8+ CDR3 sequences were found in common. Statistical testing detected no significant gap in CD8+ Simpson's diversity between patients and controls.

According to the study, genomic DNA was the template for TCR beta VDJ and CDR3 profiling. TCRdb called the reads again in MiXCR, with one record for every CDR3 protein. The table shows around 180,000 distinct CDR3 sequences, with about 50% occurring only once. Sequenced material: sorted CD4+, CD8+, or CD8+CD57+ T cells (not recorded which) from PBMCs. The sequence derives from a human donor with aplastic anemia.

The CDR3 here is CASKGREGSNTEAFF. The CDR3 DNA reads TGTGCCAGTAAGGGCAGGGAGGGATCGAACACTGAAGCTTTCTTT. This chain links TRBV19 with TRBJ1-1; the D gene is possibly TRBD1 (5 bases). Germline CDR1 and CDR2: LNHDA and SQIVND (reference sequence). The ends were cut back, 7 bases at V and 1 base at J, with 16 bases in the middle. CDR3 length equals 15 residues.